The TCR beta chain under discussion was sequenced for a study of T cells after yellow fever vaccination. Study observations and caveats: Clones that expanded after primary vaccination mostly reappeared after the booster (around 96% CD4, 70% to 90% CD8).

This clonotype was counted ten times or more. Its antigen is currently unknown. The authors made TCR cDNA by 5'RACE template switching, adding a universal primer site and UMIs. TCRdb redid the calling of the 5' RACE reads with MiXCR, one entry per CDR3 protein. The data contain some 160,000 distinct CDR3 sequences, less than 9% of them seen just once; the ten biggest clones take up 2.5%. The germline V gene has CDR1 MNHEY and CDR2 SVGAGI. This CDR3 has 15 residues. The V gene lost 5 bases and the J gene lost 0 bases, with 11 bases spanning the gap. The chain recombines TRBV6-5 with TRBJ2-1; D is unclear. Sequenced material: CD4+ T cells sorted from PBMCs, taken less than 6 days after the first yellow fever vaccination. The sequence was collected from a man between 18 and 29 years old who received the YFV17D yellow fever vaccine. CDR3 sequence (DNA): TGTGCCAGCAGTATAGACCCCTTCTCCTACAATGAGCAGTTCTTC. This encodes CASSIDPFSYNEQFF.